These T cell receptor beta chains were read from a single sample in a study of shared clonotypes between healthy human individuals. Clones were sequenced by immunoSEQ multiplex PCR, and TCRdb holds only the in-frame ones, with some missing. The table records 1,500,000 or so clones, about 98.5% of them present only once. The specimen sequenced was naive CD4+ T cells sorted from blood. These TCRs come from a man between 25 and 39 years old in good health. The CDR3 runs from the conserved cysteine through the conserved F or W. A D gene is named only where the DNA matches it firmly. A row's size may be missing; if present it is once, few, many or a size class.

D gene	J gene	V gene	clone size	CDR3 protein	CDR3 DNA
.	TRBJ2-7	TRBV5-4	.	CASSPGGRESYEQYF	TGTGCCAGCAGCCCTGGCGGCAGGGAATCCTACGAGCAGTACTTC
.	TRBJ2-1	TRBV18	.	CASSPQGGPTFF	TGTGCCAGCTCACCACAGGGTGGGCCGACTTTCTTC
.	TRBJ2-1	TRBV11-3	.	CASSAGEYNEQFF	TGTGCCAGCAGCGCCGGGGAGTACAATGAGCAGTTCTTC
.	TRBJ2-2	TRBV28	.	CASTGTINTGELFF	TGTGCCAGCACCGGGACAATAAACACCGGGGAGCTGTTTTTT
.	TRBJ1-2	TRBV10-3	.	CAISEGGPNYGYTF	TGTGCCATCAGTGAGGGGGGGCCGAACTATGGCTACACCTTC
TRBD1	TRBJ1-3	TRBV5-1	once	CASSLGGQVLGNTIYF	TGCGCCAGCAGCTTGGGGGGACAGGTACTTGGAAACACCATATATTTT
TRBD2	TRBJ2-7	TRBV14	.	CASSALAGGLYEQYF	TGTGCCAGCAGCGCACTAGCGGGAGGTCTCTACGAGCAGTACTTC
TRBD1	TRBJ2-5	TRBV7-6	.	CASSLTGKETQYF	TGTGCCAGCAGCCTGACAGGGAAAGAGACCCAGTACTTC
TRBD2	TRBJ2-2	TRBV7-9	.	CASSLGTSATGELFF	TGTGCCAGCAGCTTAGGAACTAGCGCGACCGGGGAGCTGTTTTTT
.	TRBJ1-3	TRBV6-5	.	CASSYLTGSGNTIYF	TGTGCCAGCAGTTACTTGACAGGATCTGGAAACACCATATATTTT
TRBD1	TRBJ1-5	TRBV19	.	CASSPDRDQPQHF	TGTGCCAGTAGTCCGGACAGGGATCAGCCCCAGCATTTT
.	TRBJ1-1	TRBV2	.	CARPDTEAFF	TGTGCCAGGCCGGACACTGAAGCTTTCTTT
TRBD2	TRBJ2-3	TRBV10-3	.	CAISVGGSGSTDTQYF	TGTGCCATCAGTGTCGGGGGGAGTGGAAGCACAGATACGCAGTATTTT
TRBD2	TRBJ2-1	TRBV18	.	CASSPGLVNEQFF	TGTGCCAGCTCACCGGGACTAGTTAATGAGCAGTTCTTC
TRBD1	TRBJ2-7	TRBV7-2	.	CASSFLGQGAYEQYF	TGTGCCAGCAGCTTCCTCGGACAGGGGGCTTACGAGCAGTACTTC
TRBD1	TRBJ1-5	TRBV27	.	CASSRQGRSNQPQHF	TGTGCCAGCAGTCGACAGGGCCGGAGCAATCAGCCCCAGCATTTT
TRBD1	TRBJ1-2	TRBV6-1	.	CASSAVAGGVGNYGYTF	TGTGCCAGCAGTGCGGTGGCAGGGGGCGTCGGTAACTATGGCTACACCTTC
.	TRBJ2-1	TRBV7-2	.	CASSLGGRYEQFF	TGTGCCAGCAGCTTAGGGGGTAGGTATGAGCAGTTCTTC
.	TRBJ2-7	TRBV28	.	CASRSQGPYEQYF	TGTGCCAGCAGGAGTCAGGGCCCCTACGAGCAGTACTTC
.	TRBJ1-4	TRBV7-9	once	CASSPVGEKLFF	TGTGCCAGCAGCCCTGTAGGTGAAAAACTGTTTTTT
TRBD2	TRBJ2-7	TRBV5-5	.	CASSLALGRASSYEQYF	TGTGCCAGCAGCTTGGCCCTCGGGAGGGCCTCGTCCTACGAGCAGTACTTC
.	TRBJ1-1	TRBV7-9	.	CASSLDGGTYEEAFF	TGTGCCAGCAGCTTAGATGGGGGGACATATGAAGAAGCTTTCTTT
TRBD1	TRBJ2-1	TRBV11-2	.	CASSLPGQGAYNEQFF	TGTGCCAGCAGCTTACCCGGACAGGGGGCCTACAATGAGCAGTTCTTC
.	TRBJ2-1	TRBV9	.	CASSVAPVGASYNEQFF	TGTGCCAGCAGCGTAGCCCCGGTGGGGGCCTCCTACAATGAGCAGTTCTTC
.	TRBJ2-3	TRBV11-3	.	CASSRVGFADTQYF	TGTGCCAGCAGCCGAGTCGGATTTGCGGATACGCAGTATTTT
TRBD1	TRBJ2-3	TRBV5-4	.	CASSTGQGGKTDTQYF	TGTGCCAGCAGCACAGGACAGGGGGGGAAGACAGATACGCAGTATTTT
.	TRBJ1-2	TRBV5-1	.	CASSSDGRYGYTF	TGCGCCAGCAGCTCAGACGGGAGGTATGGCTACACCTTC
.	TRBJ2-3	TRBV5-1	.	CASNRAQRPDTQYF	TGCGCCAGCAACCGGGCCCAGCGTCCAGATACGCAGTATTTT
TRBD2	TRBJ2-2	TRBV4-2	.	CASSQGLAGKTGELFF	TGTGCCAGCAGCCAAGGACTAGCGGGAAAAACCGGGGAGCTGTTTTTT
.	TRBJ1-4	TRBV5-1	.	CASRKNGGGLSNEKLFF	TGCGCCAGCAGAAAAAACGGGGGCGGGCTTTCTAATGAAAAACTGTTTTTT
.	TRBJ2-1	TRBV4-1	.	CASSQGAGQRVNEQFF	TGCGCCAGCAGCCAAGGCGCAGGGCAGCGAGTCAATGAGCAGTTCTTC
.	TRBJ2-1	TRBV2	.	CASSASYYNEQFF	TGTGCCAGCAGTGCGTCATATTACAATGAGCAGTTCTTC
.	TRBJ2-5	TRBV9	.	CASSVYGKETQYF	TGTGCCAGCAGCGTGTATGGGAAAGAGACCCAGTACTTC
.	TRBJ2-6	TRBV5-6	once	CASSITGAGANVLTF	TGTGCCAGCAGCATCACAGGAGCTGGGGCCAACGTCCTGACTTTC
TRBD1	TRBJ2-1	TRBV2	.	CASQTGPYNEQFF	TGTGCCAGCCAGACAGGGCCGTACAATGAGCAGTTCTTC
.	TRBJ2-3	TRBV6-5	.	CATMRAKPTDTQYF	TGTGCCACCATGAGGGCCAAACCGACAGATACGCAGTATTTT
TRBD2	TRBJ2-1	TRBV28	.	CASSLMWEGEQFF	TGTGCCAGCAGTTTAATGTGGGAGGGTGAGCAGTTCTTC
TRBD2	TRBJ2-1	TRBV28	once	CASSLSGRANNEQFF	TGTGCCAGCAGTCTTAGCGGGAGGGCCAACAATGAGCAGTTCTTC
TRBD1	TRBJ1-6	TRBV6-6	.	CASSPGQGNNSPLHF	TGTGCCAGCAGCCCGGGACAGGGGAATAATTCACCCCTCCACTTT
.	TRBJ2-1	TRBV5-6	.	CASSSDTGFGEQFF	TGTGCCAGCAGCTCCGACACAGGGTTCGGTGAGCAGTTCTTC
.	TRBJ2-1	TRBV28	.	CASGRAPYNEQFF	TGTGCCAGCGGCAGGGCCCCCTACAATGAGCAGTTCTTC
TRBD2	TRBJ2-3	TRBV27	.	CASSDHGLARPDTQYF	TGTGCCAGCAGTGACCACGGACTAGCTCGCCCAGATACGCAGTATTTT
.	TRBJ2-2	TRBV13	.	CASSGRRQHTGELFF	TGTGCCAGCAGCGGCAGGAGGCAGCACACCGGGGAGCTGTTTTTT
TRBD2	TRBJ2-7	TRBV18	.	CASSHGTSGAPEQYF	TGTGCCAGCTCACATGGGACTAGCGGGGCCCCGGAGCAGTACTTC
.	TRBJ1-3	TRBV7-6	.	CASSFSSGAISGNTIYF	TGTGCCAGCAGCTTTTCATCAGGGGCCATCTCTGGAAACACCATATATTTT
.	TRBJ1-5	TRBV27	.	CASSLKSAGVHSSPQHF	TGTGCCAGCAGCCTAAAGTCAGCGGGCGTCCATTCTTCACCCCAGCATTTT
.	TRBJ2-7	TRBV5-1	.	CASSLADSRGFLSYEQYF	TGCGCCAGCAGCTTGGCCGACAGCAGGGGCTTCCTTTCCTACGAGCAGTACTTC
.	TRBJ1-1	TRBV11-2	.	CASSFYQRWTEAFF	TGTGCCAGCAGCTTCTATCAGCGTTGGACTGAAGCTTTCTTT
.	TRBJ2-7	TRBV6-1	once	CASSAYSSYEQYF	TGTGCCAGCAGTGCGTACAGCTCCTACGAGCAGTACTTC